This TCR beta chain was captured in a study of T cell responses to AZD1222 COVID-19 vaccine. Study-wide context: Doses given second, at about 4 or about 12 weeks, were pooled. Points from the study as a whole: Baseline serology detected seropositivity in only six AZD1222 recipients. After the peak T cell response, and only then, were repertoires sampled.

Details on this clone: What it recognizes is unknown.

The CDR3 is 12 residues long. With 7 bases removed from V and 4 bases from J, the gap between germline ends came to 10 bases. From germline, CDR1 is MDHEN and CDR2 SYDVKM. Measured with immunoSEQ multiplex PCR; TCRdb has only the in-frame clones, and not every one. The sample holds roughly 120,000 clones, less than 90% seen once. The starting material was peripheral blood, obtained on day 0 of AZD1222 vaccination. The chain uses TRBV28 and TRBJ1-2, with unresolved D. The clonotype originates from an adult in good health. The CDR3 reads CASTPLSYGYTF. In DNA form, the CDR3 reads TGTGCCAGCACCCCGTTGTCCTATGGCTACACCTTC.